Below, 18 T cell receptor beta chains from the same sample are listed, as sequenced in a study of blood T cell repertoires in COVID-19. The table came from immunoSEQ multiplex PCR; TCRdb's copy has only in-frame clones and leaves some out. The table includes about 200,000 clones, 85% detected once. Sequencing was carried out using peripheral blood. The receptors stem from a man between 60 and 75 years old with COVID-19, enrolled during active disease.

The chain combines TRBV27 with TRBJ2-1, with 7 bases fitting TRBD2. There are 13 residues in the CDR3. The germline V gene encodes CDR1 MNHEY and CDR2 SMNVEV (reference sequence). J gave up 4 bases and V 6 bases, and 3 bases lay outside the gene matches. The CDR3 DNA is TGTGCCAGCAGGCGGACTAGTTACAATGAGCAGTTCTTC. As protein: CASRRTSYNEQFF.

The chain joins TRBV30 to TRBJ2-7; TRBD1 matches at 10 bases. Per the germline V gene, CDR1 is GTSNPN and CDR2 is SVGIG (reference sequence). V lost 0 bases and J lost 5; bases outside the gene matches: 4. This CDR3 region has 14 residues. CDR3 loop: CAWSVGQGQNEQYF. The CDR3 DNA reads TGTGCCTGGAGTGTGGGACAGGGGCAGAACGAGCAGTACTTC.

The chain joins TRBV6-2 or TRBV6-3 to TRBJ1-1; 7 nucleotides agree with TRBD1. The CDR3 is 14 amino acids. Germline CDR1 reads MNHEY; CDR2 reads SVGEGT. V trimming: 4 bases; J trimming: 2 bases; junction bases outside the gene matches: 4. The CDR3 DNA reads TGTGCCAGCAGTTCCAACAGGGGAAACACTGAAGCTTTCTTT. It codes for CASSSNRGNTEAFF.

The chain recombines TRBV10-1 with TRBJ1-5; D call uncertain. The CDR3 consists of 13 residues. The V and J ends lost 4 bases and 4 bases respectively, with 8 bases between them. Germline lookup yields CDR1 WNHNN and CDR2 SYGVQD (reference sequence). The chain's CDR3 is CASSAGGNQPQHF. CDR3 DNA: TGCGCCAGCAGTGCAGGAGGGAATCAGCCCCAGCATTTT.

The chain uses TRBV18 and TRBJ2-1; D perhaps matches TRBD1 (5 bases). V was clipped by 2 bases and J by 7 bases, with 18 bases between them. In germline, CDR1 is KGHSH, CDR2 LQKENI. The CDR3 runs 16 residues. CDR3 loop: CASSPTGRVVKNEQFF. As DNA, the CDR3 is TGTGCCAGCTCACCAACCGGCAGGGTCGTTAAGAATGAGCAGTTCTTC.

The V gene is TRBV18, the J gene TRBJ1-1, with TRBD1 matching over 7 bases. Per germline, CDR1 KGHSH and CDR2 LQKENI. CDR3 length: 14 residues. V shed 5 bases, J shed 5 bases, and the junction held 8 bases outside the gene matches. CDR3 amino acids: CASSSLDRATEAFF. The DNA for the CDR3 is TGTGCCAGCTCATCTCTCGACAGGGCGACTGAAGCTTTCTTT.

The gene calls are TRBV5-4 and TRBJ2-1, with D possibly TRBD2 on 5 matching bases. CDR3 length equals 15 residues. CDR1 SGHNT and CDR2 YYREEE come from the germline V gene (reference sequence). With 0 bases removed from V and 8 bases from J, the gap between germline ends came to 15 bases. This CDR3 is CASSLAGRGGDEQFF. The CDR3 DNA follows: TGTGCCAGCAGCTTGGCCGGGCGAGGAGGCGATGAGCAGTTCTTC.

This clone appeared a few times. The genes are TRBV5-1 and TRBJ1-3; D ambiguous. V was pared by 0 bases and J by 1 base, with 5 bases between. Germline V gene data show CDR1 as SGHRS and CDR2 as YFSETQ. The CDR3 loop spans 14 amino acids. The CDR3 loop is CASSLATSGNTIYF. The CDR3 DNA follows: TGCGCCAGCAGCTTGGCCACTTCTGGAAACACCATATATTTT.

This chain uses TRBV21-1 with TRBJ1-2; the table's D gene call, TRBD1, was not cross checked with the DNA. TRBV21-1 is recorded as a pseudogene. The CDR3 runs to 14 residues. Here the CDR3 DNA reads TGTGCCAGCAGCAAAACAGCTATTAACTATGGCTACACCTTC. Encoded protein: CASSKTAINYGYTF.

This clone has a handful of counts. This chain uses TRBV5-6 with TRBJ1-6; 7 bases are shared with TRBD1. CDR1 SGHDT and CDR2 YYEEEE come from the germline V gene. The V gene end was trimmed by 4 bases and the J gene end by 4 bases; junction bases not matched to a gene: 5. The length of the CDR3 is 15 residues. As DNA, the CDR3 is TGTGCCAGCAGCCTCCGGACAGGTTATAATTCACCCCTCCACTTT. Amino acids: CASSLRTGYNSPLHF.

The chain combines TRBV20-1 with TRBJ2-7; 10 bases agree with TRBD1. Germline CDR1 reads DFQATT; CDR2 reads SNEGSKA (reference sequence). The V and J ends lost 3 bases and 6 bases, in that order; junction bases with no gene match: 5. The CDR3 is 13 amino acids. Here the CDR3 reads CSASRGQGREQYF. The CDR3 region has the DNA TGCAGTGCTAGTAGGGGACAGGGGCGCGAGCAGTACTTC.

The J gene is TRBJ1-1, the V gene TRBV7-2; D gene uncertain. In germline, CDR1 is SGHTA, CDR2 FQGNSA. The CDR3 length is 13 residues. V was clipped by 6 bases and J by 1 base, with 9 bases between them. CDR3 region: CASSLPGNTEAFF. The CDR3 DNA reads TGTGCCAGCAGTCTCCCCGGGAACACTGAAGCTTTCTTT. The full variable domain, in which reference TRBV7-2 and TRBJ1-1 provide the parts outside the CDR3, is GAGVSQSPSNKVTEKGKDVELRCDPISGHTALYWYRQSLGQGLEFLIYFQGNSAPDKSGLPSDRFSAERTGGSVSTLTIQRTQQEDSAVYLCASSLPGNTEAFFGQGTRLTVV.

Here the CDR3 reads CASSTPMGNGYTF. The CDR3 DNA is TGTGCCAGCAGCACCCCTATGGGCAATGGCTACACCTTC. The genes are TRBV25-1 and TRBJ1-2; no clear D gene. The CDR3 is 13 residues long. Deletions cut 6 bases from V and 6 bases from J, with 14 bases between. CDR1 MGHDK and CDR2 SYGVNS come from the germline V gene.

The chain combines TRBV20-1 with TRBJ2-7; 8 nucleotides align to TRBD1. Germline loops: CDR1 DFQATT, CDR2 SNEGSKA (reference sequence). J gave up 4 bases and V 3 bases, and 11 bases lay outside the gene matches. The CDR3 has 15 amino acids. The CDR3 loop reads CSASAPGTGYYEQYF. DNA for the CDR3: TGCAGTGCTAGTGCCCCGGGGACAGGTTATTACGAGCAGTACTTC.

The gene calls are TRBV6-5 and TRBJ1-6; no reliable D call. The CDR3 has 14 residues. Germline values: CDR1 MNHEY, CDR2 SVGAGI. V lost 7 bases, J lost 10 bases, and 17 bases lay in between. CDR3 bases: TGTGCCAGCACCCCCCCCGGGGTGCCCTCACCCCTCCACTTT. As protein: CASTPPGVPSPLHF.

The chain couples TRBV5-4 to TRBJ2-2; maybe TRBD1 (6 bases). The germline V and J ends were trimmed by 4 bases and 1 base, with 11 bases remaining between them. Germline CDR1 is SGHNT and CDR2 is YYREEE (reference sequence). This CDR3 has 15 amino acids. CDR3 in amino acids: CASSRGGQNTGELFF. The DNA for the CDR3 is TGTGCCAGCAGCCGAGGGGGACAGAACACCGGGGAGCTGTTTTTT.

This clone was recorded a few times. J is TRBJ1-2 and V is TRBV4-2; D call uncertain. V was clipped by 0 bases and J by 6 bases, with 11 bases between them. Germline V gives CDR1 LGHNA, CDR2 YNFKEQ. This CDR3 has 14 amino acids. The CDR3 DNA reads TGTGCCAGCAGCCAAGATCGGAGGGAGGATGGCTACACCTTC. Translating it yields CASSQDRREDGYTF.

V and J are TRBV7-9 and TRBJ1-1; D ambiguous. The CDR3 spans 15 residues. Trimming shortened V by 1 base and J by 11 bases, and 20 bases separated the two germline ends. CDR1 is SEHNR, CDR2 FQNEAQ, per germline (reference sequence). Here the CDR3 DNA reads TGTGCCAGCAGCTTAGAGGACGGGAGCTTCCGTCAGGCTTTCTTT. This sequence encodes CASSLEDGSFRQAFF.